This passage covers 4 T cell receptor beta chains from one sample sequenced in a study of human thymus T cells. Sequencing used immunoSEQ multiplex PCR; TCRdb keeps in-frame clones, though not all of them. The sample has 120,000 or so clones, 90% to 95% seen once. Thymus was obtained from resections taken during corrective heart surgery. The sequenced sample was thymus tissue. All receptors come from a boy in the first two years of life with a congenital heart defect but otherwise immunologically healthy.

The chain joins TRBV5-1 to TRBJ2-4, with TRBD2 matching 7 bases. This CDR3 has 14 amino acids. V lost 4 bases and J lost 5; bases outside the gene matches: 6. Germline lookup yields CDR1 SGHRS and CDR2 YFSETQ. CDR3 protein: CASSPRGDQNIQYF. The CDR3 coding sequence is TGCGCCAGCAGCCCCCGGGGGGATCAAAACATTCAGTACTTC.

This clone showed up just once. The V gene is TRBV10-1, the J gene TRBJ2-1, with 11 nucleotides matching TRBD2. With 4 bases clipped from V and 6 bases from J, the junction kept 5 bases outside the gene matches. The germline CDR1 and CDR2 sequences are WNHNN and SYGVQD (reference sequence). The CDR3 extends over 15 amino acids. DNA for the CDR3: TGCGCCAGCAGTGGGAAACTAGCGGGGGTCAATGAGCAGTTCTTC. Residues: CASSGKLAGVNEQFF.

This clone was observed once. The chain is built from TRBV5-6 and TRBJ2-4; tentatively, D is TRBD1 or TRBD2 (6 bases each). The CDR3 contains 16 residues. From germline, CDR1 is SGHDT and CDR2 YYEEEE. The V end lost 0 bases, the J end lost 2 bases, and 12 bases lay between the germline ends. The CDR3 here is CASSLARGPSKNIQYF. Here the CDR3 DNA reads TGTGCCAGCAGCTTGGCTCGGGGGCCGTCCAAAAACATTCAGTACTTC.

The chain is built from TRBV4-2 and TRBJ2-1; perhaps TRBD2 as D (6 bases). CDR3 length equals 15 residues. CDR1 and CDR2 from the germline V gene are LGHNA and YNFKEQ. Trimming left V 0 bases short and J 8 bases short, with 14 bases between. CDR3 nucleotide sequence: TGTGCCAGCAGCCAAGATCTATCCCGGAGGGATGAGCAGTTCTTC. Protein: CASSQDLSRRDEQFF.